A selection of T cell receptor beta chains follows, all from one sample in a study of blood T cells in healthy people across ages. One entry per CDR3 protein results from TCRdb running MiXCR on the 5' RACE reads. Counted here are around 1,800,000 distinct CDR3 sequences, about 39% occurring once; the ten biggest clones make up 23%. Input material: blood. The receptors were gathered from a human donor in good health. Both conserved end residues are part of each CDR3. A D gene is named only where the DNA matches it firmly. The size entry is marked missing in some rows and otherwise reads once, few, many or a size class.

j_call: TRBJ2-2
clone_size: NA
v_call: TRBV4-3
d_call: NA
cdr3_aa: CASSQYFITGLGPTGELFF
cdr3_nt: TGCGCCAGCAGCCAGTACTTCATAACAGGACTCGGTCCCACCGGGGAGCTGTTTTTT

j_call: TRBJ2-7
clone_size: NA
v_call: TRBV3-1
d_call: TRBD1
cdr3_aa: CASSQEAGTGTYEQYF
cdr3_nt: TGTGCCAGCAGCCAAGAAGCCGGGACAGGGACCTACGAGCAGTACTTC

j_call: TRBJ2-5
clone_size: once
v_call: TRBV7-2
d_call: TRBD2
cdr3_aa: CASDQAGGVMETQYF
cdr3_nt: TGTGCCAGCGATCAAGCGGGGGGGGTAATGGAGACCCAGTACTTC

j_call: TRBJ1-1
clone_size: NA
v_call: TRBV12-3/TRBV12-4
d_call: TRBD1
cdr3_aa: CASYEQGAEAFF
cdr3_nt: TGTGCCAGCTATGAACAGGGGGCTGAAGCTTTCTTT

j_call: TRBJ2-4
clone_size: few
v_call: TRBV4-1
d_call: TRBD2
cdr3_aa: CASSQGRAGGLAKNIQYF
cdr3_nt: TGCGCCAGCAGCCAAGGGAGAGCGGGGGGGTTAGCCAAAAACATTCAGTACTTC

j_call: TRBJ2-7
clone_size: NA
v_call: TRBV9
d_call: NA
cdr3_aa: CASSAQASSLGEQYF
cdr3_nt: TGTGCCAGCAGCGCGCAGGCGTCCTCCCTAGGGGAGCAGTACTTC

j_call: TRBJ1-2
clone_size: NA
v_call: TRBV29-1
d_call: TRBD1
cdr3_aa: CSVNRGDSGYTF
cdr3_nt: TGCAGCGTGAACAGGGGTGATTCCGGCTACACCTTC

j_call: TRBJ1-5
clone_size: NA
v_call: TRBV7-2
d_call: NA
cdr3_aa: CASSPLGNRNQPQHF
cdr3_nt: TGCGCCAGCAGCCCCCTTGGGAATCGCAATCAACCCCAGCATTTT

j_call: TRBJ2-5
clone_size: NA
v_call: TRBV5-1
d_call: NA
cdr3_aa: CASSPVTYQETQYF
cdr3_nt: TGCGCCAGCAGTCCTGTTACGTACCAAGAGACCCAGTACTTC

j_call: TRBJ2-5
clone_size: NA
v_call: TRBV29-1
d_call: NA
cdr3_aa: CSVVLAGETQYF
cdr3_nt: TGCAGCGTTGTCCTTGCGGGAGAGACCCAGTACTTC

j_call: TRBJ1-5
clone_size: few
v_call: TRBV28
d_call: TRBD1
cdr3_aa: CASSLRGQGSNQPQHF
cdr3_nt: TGTGCCAGCAGTTTAAGGGGACAGGGAAGCAATCAGCCCCAGCATTTT

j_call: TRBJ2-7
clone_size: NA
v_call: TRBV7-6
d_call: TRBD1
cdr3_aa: CASSSRQGEYEQYF
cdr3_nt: TGTGCCAGCAGCTCTAGACAGGGGGAATACGAGCAGTACTTC

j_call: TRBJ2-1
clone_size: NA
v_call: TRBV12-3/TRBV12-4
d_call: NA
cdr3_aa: CASSSRRGNSYNEQFF
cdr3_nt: TGTGCCAGCAGTTCACGCAGGGGAAACTCCTACAATGAGCAGTTCTTC

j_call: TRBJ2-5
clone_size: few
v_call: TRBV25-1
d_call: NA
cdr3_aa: CASSENIQETQYF
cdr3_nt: TGTGCCAGCAGTGAGAACATTCAGGAGACCCAGTACTTC

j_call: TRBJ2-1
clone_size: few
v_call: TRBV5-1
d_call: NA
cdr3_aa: CASSLTPHNEQFF
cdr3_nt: TGCGCCAGCAGCCTGACCCCCCACAATGAGCAGTTCTTC

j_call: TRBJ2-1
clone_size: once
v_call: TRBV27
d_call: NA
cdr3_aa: CASSSRAYNGQFF
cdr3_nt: TGTGCCAGCAGCTCCAGGGCCTACAATGGGCAGTTCTTC

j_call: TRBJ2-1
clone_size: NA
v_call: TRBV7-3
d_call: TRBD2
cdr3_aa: CVSSLGRAGENEQFF
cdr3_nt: TGTGTCAGCAGCTTAGGTAGAGCGGGGGAGAATGAGCAGTTCTTC

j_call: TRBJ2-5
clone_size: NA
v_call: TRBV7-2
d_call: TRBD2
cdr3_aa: CASSPTSGLQETQDF
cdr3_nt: TGTGCCAGCAGCCCGACTAGCGGGCTCCAGGAGACCCAGGACTTC

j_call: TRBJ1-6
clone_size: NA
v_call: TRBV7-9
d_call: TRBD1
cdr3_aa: CASSPRDSDSPLHF
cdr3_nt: TGTGCCAGCAGCCCCCGGGACAGTGATTCACCCCTCCACTTT

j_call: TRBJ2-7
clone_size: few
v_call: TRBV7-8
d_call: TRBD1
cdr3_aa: CASSLGNAGQGTYEQYF
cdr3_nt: TGTGCCAGCAGCTTAGGGAATGCGGGACAGGGGACCTACGAGCAGTACTTC

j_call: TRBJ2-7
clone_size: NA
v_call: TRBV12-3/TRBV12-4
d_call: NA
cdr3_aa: CASSFTGHGYEQYF
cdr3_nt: TGTGCCAGCAGTTTTACGGGACACGGCTACGAGCAGTACTTC

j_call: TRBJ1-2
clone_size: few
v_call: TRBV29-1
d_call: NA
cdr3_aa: CSVSHWANYGYTF
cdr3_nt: TGCAGCGTTAGCCACTGGGCTAACTATGGCTACACCTTC

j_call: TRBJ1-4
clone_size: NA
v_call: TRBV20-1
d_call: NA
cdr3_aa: CSARPQWAGEKLFF
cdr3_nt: TGCAGTGCTAGACCCCAGTGGGCGGGTGAAAAACTGTTTTTT

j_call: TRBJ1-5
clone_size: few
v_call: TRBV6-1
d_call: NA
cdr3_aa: CASSGYYSNQPQHF
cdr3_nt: TGTGCCAGCAGTGGATATTATAGCAATCAGCCCCAGCATTTT

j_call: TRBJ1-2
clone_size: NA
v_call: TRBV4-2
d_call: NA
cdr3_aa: CASSQESKSNYGYTF
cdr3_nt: TGTGCCAGCAGCCAAGAGTCCAAGTCTAACTATGGCTACACCTTC

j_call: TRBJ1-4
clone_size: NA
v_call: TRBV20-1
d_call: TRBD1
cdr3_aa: CSAPSTGKNEKLFF
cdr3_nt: TGCAGTGCTCCATCGACAGGGAAGAATGAAAAACTGTTTTTT